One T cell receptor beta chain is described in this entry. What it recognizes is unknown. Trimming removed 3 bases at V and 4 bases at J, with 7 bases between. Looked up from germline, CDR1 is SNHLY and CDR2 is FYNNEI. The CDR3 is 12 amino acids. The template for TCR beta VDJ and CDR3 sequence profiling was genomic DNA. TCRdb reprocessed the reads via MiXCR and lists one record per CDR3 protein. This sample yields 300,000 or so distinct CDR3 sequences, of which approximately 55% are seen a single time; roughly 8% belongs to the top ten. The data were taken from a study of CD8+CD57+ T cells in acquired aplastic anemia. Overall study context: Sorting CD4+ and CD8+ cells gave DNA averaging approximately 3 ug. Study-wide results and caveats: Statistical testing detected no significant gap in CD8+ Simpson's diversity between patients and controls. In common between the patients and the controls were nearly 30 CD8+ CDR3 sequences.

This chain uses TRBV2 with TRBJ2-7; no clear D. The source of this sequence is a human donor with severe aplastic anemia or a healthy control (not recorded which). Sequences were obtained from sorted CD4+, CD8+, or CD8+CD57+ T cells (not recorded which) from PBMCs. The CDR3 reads CASSDGRYEQYF. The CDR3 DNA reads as TGTGCCAGCAGTGATGGCAGGTACGAGCAGTACTTC.